This T cell receptor (beta chain) was captured in a study of Graves' ophthalmopathy and Graves' hyperthyroidism (dated by TCRdb to the late 2010s). For context, the study as a whole: Peripheral blood was collected before any treatment was given, at the time of initial diagnosis. In total, some 130 blood samples were TCR-sequenced: some 43 ophthalmopathy, about 75 hyperthyroidism and about 17 hyperthyroidism-to-ophthalmopathy patients. An independent validation cohort comprised roughly 20 hyperthyroidism patients and 15 to 17 patients who later progressed from hyperthyroidism to ophthalmopathy. The study used TCR beta repertoire signatures to distinguish Graves' ophthalmopathy from Graves' hyperthyroidism and to predict progression to ophthalmopathy. To explore V-J signatures that separate ophthalmopathy from hyperthyroidism, a discovery set of approximately 100 patients was enrolled, consisting of more than 40 with ophthalmopathy and roughly 59 with stable hyperthyroidism. Following sampling, methimazole starting at 30 mg daily was administered to hyperthyroidism patients, and high-dose intravenous methylprednisolone was administered to ophthalmopathy patients. In about 6 hyperthyroidism patients, T-cell repertoires of thyroid tissue and blood were compared. Summary of the overall study and its limitations: Ophthalmopathy was separated from stable hyperthyroidism by the 13-signature model with more than 85% sensitivity and about 81% specificity in cross-validation and with 80%/75% in the test set. No statistical method was used to set the sample size in advance, and the investigators knew which group each participant was assigned to. In validation, the model predicted ophthalmopathy progression with about 71% sensitivity and less than 80% specificity; some 13 predicted patients were CT-confirmed with GO in a median of approximately 6.2 months. Most expanded thyroid clonotypes with frequency above 0.001 were also detected in blood, suggesting blood repertoires may reflect the thyroid immune response.

Via the germline V gene, CDR1 is MNHEY and CDR2 SVGEGT. Spanning cysteine to phenylalanine, the CDR3 consists of 15 amino acids. The read is trimmed to its CDR3 DNA, 45 bases read in frame from base 1. The trim is 2 bases for V and 0 bases for J, with a gap of 7 bases between the germline ends. TCR beta CDR3 regions were amplified from RNA transcripts for repertoire sequencing. A first-round RT-PCR used HTBI primers with the Qiagen OneStep RT-PCR kit, followed by a second-round multiplex PCR, size selection and purification. Libraries were sequenced paired-end with 100 bp reads on an Illumina HiSeq2000. In the source study's methods: SOAPnuke was used for read processing, and reads with adapters, uncalled bases, a mean Phred below 15, or no exact constant-primer or identifier match were discarded. COPE v1.2.5 was used to merge high-quality paired reads. Unique nucleotide sequences were defined as clonotypes and aligned to IMGT TRB V, D and J references using MiTCR v1.1. The analysis was limited to V-J combinations with a frequency above 0.0001, which together covered approximately 99% of the repertoires. A TCR clonal expansion and chaos score per V-J combination was defined as the ratio of F50 clonal expansion to chaos observed in the TCRdist matrix. Welch's t-statistics and random forest were used to narrow the features down to 10 to 15 V-J combinations, which were then fed into a naive Bayes classifier. Thyroid-blood repertoire similarity was quantified with the Morisita-Horn index. In TCRdb, the public reads were trimmed at Q25 with fastp and aligned with MiXCR, with productive beta chains retained. CDR3 protein sequences are deduplicated, and each keeps its most common genes and DNA. None of the V and J calls come from the authors' own analysis; TCRdb made them. This sample holds under 350,000 distinct CDR3 sequences; roughly 15% were observed only once. The ten largest clonotypes hold 9% to 15% of the sample.

This clonotype was counted a few times. Its target antigen remains unknown. The record has no base qualities; no much larger clone is one base away. Ophthalmopathy patients were characterized by moderately to severely active disease, a Clinical Activity Score of at least 3, a NOSPECS grade of at least 4, and a disease duration under 3 months. Anyone with other autoimmune diseases, uncontrolled infections, pregnancy or lactation was excluded from the study. Diagnosis was based on clinical symptoms, serum thyroxine, TRAb, thyroid ultrasound and orbital computed tomography. PBMCs were isolated from 10 ml of fresh peripheral blood by Ficoll-Paque density gradient centrifugation. Total RNA was extracted with Trizol reagent and quality-checked on an Agilent 2100 Bioanalyzer.

This chain is built from TRBV6-2 or TRBV6-3 and TRBJ2-2; D gene: possibly TRBD1, on 5 matching bases. The sequence was obtained from an adult man with Graves' ophthalmopathy. Specimen: peripheral blood. The sequence in DNA is TGTGCCAGCAGTTACCAGGACACGAACACCGGGGAGCTGTTTTTT. This gives the protein CASSYQDTNTGELFF.